Following are 2 T cell receptor beta chains from one sample sequenced in a study of T cell repertoires in cytomegalovirus infection (dated by TCRdb to about 2019). The sequencing machine was an Illumina HiSeq 1500. The public reads were reprocessed in TCRdb via fastp at Q25 and MiXCR, keeping in-frame beta chains. Rows with one shared CDR3 protein collapse into an entry with the most common genes and DNA. The sample table shows fewer than 400,000 distinct CDR3 sequences, and 15% to 20% are seen once. The top ten clones comprise 8.7% of the sample. Sequencing was performed on PBMCs. The receptors stem from a human donor in good health (CMV status not recorded). Some clones in this sample may be carry-over from other donors' samples.

This clonotype was recorded a few times. V is TRBV7-2 and J is TRBJ2-3, with D hard to call. CDR1 is SGHTA and CDR2 is FQGNSA in the germline V gene. Trimming pared 1 base from V and 6 bases from J, leaving 17 bases between. This CDR3 has 16 residues. Here the CDR3 reads CASSLGPVVALDTQYF. The CDR3 DNA reads as TGTGCCAGCAGCTTAGGCCCGGTAGTCGCTCTGGATACGCAGTATTTT.

Only a few counts were recorded for this clonotype. This chain uses TRBV12-3 or TRBV12-4 with TRBJ1-1; D might be TRBD1 (6 bases). CDR3 length: 15 residues. V lost 4 bases and J lost 4, with 16 bases in between. CDR3 protein: CASSSAGAFGTEAFF. Here the CDR3 DNA reads TGTGCCAGCAGTTCCGCGGGGGCATTCGGCACTGAAGCTTTCTTT.